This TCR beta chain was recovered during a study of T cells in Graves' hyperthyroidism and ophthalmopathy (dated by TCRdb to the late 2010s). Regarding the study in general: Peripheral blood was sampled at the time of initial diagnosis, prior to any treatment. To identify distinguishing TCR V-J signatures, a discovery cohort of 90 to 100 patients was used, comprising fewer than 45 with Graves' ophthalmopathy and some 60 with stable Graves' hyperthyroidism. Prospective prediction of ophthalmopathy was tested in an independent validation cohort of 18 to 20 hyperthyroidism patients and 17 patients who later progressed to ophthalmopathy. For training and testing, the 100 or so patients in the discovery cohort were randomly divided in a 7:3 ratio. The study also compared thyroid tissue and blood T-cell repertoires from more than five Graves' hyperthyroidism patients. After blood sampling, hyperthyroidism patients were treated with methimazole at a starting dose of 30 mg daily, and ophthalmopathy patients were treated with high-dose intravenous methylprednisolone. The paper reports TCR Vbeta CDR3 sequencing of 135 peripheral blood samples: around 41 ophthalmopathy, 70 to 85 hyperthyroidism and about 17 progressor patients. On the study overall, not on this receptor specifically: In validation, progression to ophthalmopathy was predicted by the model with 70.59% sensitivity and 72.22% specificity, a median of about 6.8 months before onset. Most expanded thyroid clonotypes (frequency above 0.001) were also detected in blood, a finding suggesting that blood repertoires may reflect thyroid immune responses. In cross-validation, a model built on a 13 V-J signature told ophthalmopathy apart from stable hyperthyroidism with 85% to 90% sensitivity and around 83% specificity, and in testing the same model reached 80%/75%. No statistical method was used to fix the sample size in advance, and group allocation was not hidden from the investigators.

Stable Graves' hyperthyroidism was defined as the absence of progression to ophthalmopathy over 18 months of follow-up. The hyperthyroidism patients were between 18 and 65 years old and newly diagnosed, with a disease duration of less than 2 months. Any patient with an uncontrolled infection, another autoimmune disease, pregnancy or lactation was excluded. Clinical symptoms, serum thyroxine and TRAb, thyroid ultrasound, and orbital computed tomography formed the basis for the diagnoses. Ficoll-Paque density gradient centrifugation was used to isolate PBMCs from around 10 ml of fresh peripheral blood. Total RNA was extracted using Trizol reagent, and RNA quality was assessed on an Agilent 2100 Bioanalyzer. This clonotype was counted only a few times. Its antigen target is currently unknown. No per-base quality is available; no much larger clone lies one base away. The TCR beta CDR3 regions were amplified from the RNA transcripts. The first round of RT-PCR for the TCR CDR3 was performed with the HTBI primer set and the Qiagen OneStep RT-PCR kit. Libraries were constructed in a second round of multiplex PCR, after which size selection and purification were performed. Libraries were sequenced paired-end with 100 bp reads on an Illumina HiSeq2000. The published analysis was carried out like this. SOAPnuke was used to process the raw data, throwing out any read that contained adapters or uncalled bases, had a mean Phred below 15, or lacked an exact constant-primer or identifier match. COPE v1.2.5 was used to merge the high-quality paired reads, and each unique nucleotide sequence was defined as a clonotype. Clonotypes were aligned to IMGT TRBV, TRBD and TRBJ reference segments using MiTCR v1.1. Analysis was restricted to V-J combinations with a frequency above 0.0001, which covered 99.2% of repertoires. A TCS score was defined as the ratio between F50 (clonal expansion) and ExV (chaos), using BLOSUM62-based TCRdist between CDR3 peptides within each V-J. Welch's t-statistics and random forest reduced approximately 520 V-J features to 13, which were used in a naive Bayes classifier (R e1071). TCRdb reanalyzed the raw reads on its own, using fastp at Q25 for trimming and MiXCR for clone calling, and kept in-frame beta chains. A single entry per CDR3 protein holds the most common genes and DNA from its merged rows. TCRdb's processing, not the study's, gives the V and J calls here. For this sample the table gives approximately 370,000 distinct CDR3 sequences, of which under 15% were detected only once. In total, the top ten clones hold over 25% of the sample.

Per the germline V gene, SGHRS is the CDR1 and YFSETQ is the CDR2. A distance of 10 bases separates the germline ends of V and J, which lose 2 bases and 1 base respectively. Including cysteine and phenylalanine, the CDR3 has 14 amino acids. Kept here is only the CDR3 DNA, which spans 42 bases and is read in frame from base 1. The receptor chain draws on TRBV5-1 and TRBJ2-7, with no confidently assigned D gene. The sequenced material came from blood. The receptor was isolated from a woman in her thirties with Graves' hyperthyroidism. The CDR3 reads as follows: CASSFFFDSYEQYF. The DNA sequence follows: TGCGCCAGCAGCTTCTTTTTCGATTCCTACGAGCAGTACTTC.